These T cell receptor beta chains were read from a single sample in a study of T cell responses to AZD1222 COVID-19 vaccine. Only in-frame clones appear in the TCRdb table, and some are missing; sequencing was by immunoSEQ multiplex PCR. There are approximately 150,000 clones in the sample; around 90% occur only once, and 3% to 3.5% lies in the top ten. The input for sequencing was peripheral blood, taken 28 days after the second AZD1222 dose. Receptors originate from an adult who received the AZD1222 COVID-19 vaccine. Both conserved end residues are part of each CDR3. A D gene is named only where the DNA matches it firmly. The size field is filled for only some rows; it gives once, few, many or a size class.

size: -
V: TRBV7-9
J: TRBJ1-2
D: -
DNA: TGTGCCAGCAGCTTAGAAGGGTCAGTCCCCAACTATGGCTACACCTTC
CDR3: CASSLEGSVPNYGYTF

size: -
V: TRBV4-1
J: TRBJ2-7
D: TRBD1
DNA: TGCGCCAGCAGCCAAGATTGGGACAGGGGAACCTACGAGCAGTACTTC
CDR3: CASSQDWDRGTYEQYF

size: -
V: TRBV30
J: TRBJ1-2
D: -
DNA: TGTGCCTGGAGTGCCGGCCAGTATGGCTACACCTTC
CDR3: CAWSAGQYGYTF

size: -
V: TRBV25-1
J: TRBJ1-2
D: -
DNA: TGTGCCAGCAGCGGAGGACTCTATGGCTACACCTTC
CDR3: CASSGGLYGYTF

size: -
V: TRBV6-5
J: TRBJ2-2
D: -
DNA: TGTGCCAGCAGAGGGGCCGGGGAGCTGTTTTTT
CDR3: CASRGAGELFF

size: -
V: TRBV12-3/TRBV12-4
J: TRBJ2-2
D: -
DNA: TGTGCCAGCAGCCCGAACACCGGGGAGCTGTTTTTT
CDR3: CASSPNTGELFF

size: -
V: TRBV29-1
J: TRBJ1-1
D: -
DNA: TGCAGCGGACGACTGGACACTGAAGCTTTCTTT
CDR3: CSGRLDTEAFF

size: -
V: TRBV7-8
J: TRBJ1-6
D: TRBD1
DNA: TGTGCCAGCAGCTTAAGAGGACAGGGTACTAGCTCCTATAATTCACCCCTCCACTTT
CDR3: CASSLRGQGTSSYNSPLHF

size: -
V: TRBV27
J: TRBJ2-3
D: TRBD2
DNA: TGTGCCAGCAGTTTACCGCCAGCGGGGGCTTTAACAGATACGCAGTATTTT
CDR3: CASSLPPAGALTDTQYF

size: -
V: TRBV27
J: TRBJ1-1
D: TRBD1
DNA: TGTGCCAGCAGTTTATATCAGGGGGCAGGAGGCACTGAAGCTTTCTTT
CDR3: CASSLYQGAGGTEAFF

size: -
V: TRBV27
J: TRBJ2-3
D: TRBD2
DNA: TGTGCCAGCAGTTTATCGATGCTAGCGGAATTCACAGATACGCAGTATTTT
CDR3: CASSLSMLAEFTDTQYF

size: -
V: TRBV29-1
J: TRBJ2-2
D: TRBD2
DNA: TGCAGCGCCTTCCTGGGGGGCGGGAGGGGCACCGGGGAGCTGTTTTTT
CDR3: CSAFLGGGRGTGELFF

size: once
V: TRBV9
J: TRBJ1-1
D: TRBD1
DNA: TGTGCCAGCAGCACCCGGACAGGACTAAACACTGAAGCTTTCTTT
CDR3: CASSTRTGLNTEAFF

size: once
V: TRBV20-1
J: TRBJ1-1
D: -
DNA: TGCAGTGCCCAAGCAGGGACTGAAGCTTTCTTT
CDR3: CSAQAGTEAFF

size: once
V: TRBV6-5
J: TRBJ2-2
D: -
DNA: TGTGCCAGCAGGCTGGACACCGGGGAGCTGTTTTTT
CDR3: CASRLDTGELFF

size: -
V: TRBV10-3
J: TRBJ1-2
D: -
DNA: TGTGCCACCCGATTAGAGGAAGTGAATGGCTACACCTTC
CDR3: CATRLEEVNGYTF

size: few
V: TRBV19
J: TRBJ1-5
D: -
DNA: TGTGCCAGTAGTGCCGGGCCCCATCAGCCCCAGCATTTT
CDR3: CASSAGPHQPQHF

size: -
V: TRBV19
J: TRBJ2-3
D: TRBD1
DNA: TGTGCCAGTAGTACAATCCGGGACAGGGGCGCGGTAGATACGCAGTATTTT
CDR3: CASSTIRDRGAVDTQYF

size: -
V: TRBV3-1/TRBV3-2
J: TRBJ1-5
D: TRBD1
DNA: TGTGCCAGCAGCCAACAGGGGACAGGGAGTTATAGCAATCAGCCCCAGCATTTT
CDR3: CASSQQGTGSYSNQPQHF

size: -
V: TRBV5-1
J: TRBJ2-6
D: TRBD1
DNA: TGCGCCAGCAGCTTGGAACAGGGGGTTTCCGGGGCCAACGTCCTGACTTTC
CDR3: CASSLEQGVSGANVLTF

size: -
V: TRBV25-1
J: TRBJ1-1
D: TRBD1
DNA: TGTGCCAGCAGTGATTGGACAGGCAACACTGAAGCTTTCTTT
CDR3: CASSDWTGNTEAFF

size: few
V: TRBV6-1
J: TRBJ1-6
D: -
DNA: TGTGCCAGCAGTGAAGGAGGACGCGCTTGGAGCTCCTATAATTCACCCCTCCACTTT
CDR3: CASSEGGRAWSSYNSPLHF

size: -
V: TRBV7-2
J: TRBJ1-1
D: -
DNA: TGTGCCAGCAGCTTAGCACATTTGAACACTGAAGCTTTCTTT
CDR3: CASSLAHLNTEAFF

size: -
V: TRBV7-6
J: TRBJ2-1
D: -
DNA: TGTGCCAGCAGCTTAGGAGACCCGGGGGAGCAGTTCTTC
CDR3: CASSLGDPGEQFF

size: -
V: TRBV27
J: TRBJ1-3
D: -
DNA: TGTGCCAGCAGTTTGCCGGACCGCAGGGTTCACGGAAACACCATATATTTT
CDR3: CASSLPDRRVHGNTIYF

size: -
V: TRBV6-6
J: TRBJ1-6
D: -
DNA: TGTGCCAGCAGTGGATCCGGGACGAGCTCCTATAATTCACCCCTCCACTTT
CDR3: CASSGSGTSSYNSPLHF

size: -
V: TRBV5-1
J: TRBJ2-1
D: TRBD2
DNA: TGCGCCAGCAGCTTGTGGACTAGCGGGACCTACAATGAGCAGTTCTTC
CDR3: CASSLWTSGTYNEQFF

size: once
V: TRBV3-1/TRBV3-2
J: TRBJ1-4
D: -
DNA: TGTGCCAGCAGCCAAGATCAATTGGGGCGGATTAATGAAAAACTGTTTTTT
CDR3: CASSQDQLGRINEKLFF

size: few
V: TRBV2
J: TRBJ2-5
D: TRBD2
DNA: TGTGCCAGCAGTGAAAGGGTACGAAAACGACTAGCCAAAGAGACCCAGTACTTC
CDR3: CASSERVRKRLAKETQYF

size: -
V: TRBV3-1/TRBV3-2
J: TRBJ1-2
D: -
DNA: TGTGCCAGCAGCCAAGATCCCCGGGGCTATGGCTACACCTTC
CDR3: CASSQDPRGYGYTF

size: -
V: TRBV27
J: TRBJ2-1
D: TRBD1
DNA: TGTGCCAGCAGTTTATGGGGGGGACAGGGACGGAAAAATGAGCAGTTCTTC
CDR3: CASSLWGGQGRKNEQFF

size: -
V: TRBV5-1
J: TRBJ2-3
D: -
DNA: TGCGCCAGCACGGACTACGCAGATACGCAGTATTTT
CDR3: CASTDYADTQYF

size: -
V: TRBV5-4
J: TRBJ2-5
D: TRBD2
DNA: TGTGCCAGCAGCTCCCCCGGGACTACACCAATAAACCAAGAGACCCAGTACTTC
CDR3: CASSSPGTTPINQETQYF

size: once
V: TRBV10-3
J: TRBJ1-1
D: -
DNA: TGTGCCATCAGTTTAGGAGTGAACACTGAAGCTTTCTTT
CDR3: CAISLGVNTEAFF

size: -
V: TRBV30
J: TRBJ1-2
D: -
DNA: TGTGCCTGGAGTTCTGCCCTAGCAGCCTATGGCTACACCTTC
CDR3: CAWSSALAAYGYTF

size: -
V: TRBV30
J: TRBJ2-5
D: -
DNA: TGTGCCTGGAGTTCAGGACCCGGACGAGAGACCCAGTACTTC
CDR3: CAWSSGPGRETQYF

size: -
V: TRBV19
J: TRBJ2-1
D: TRBD2
DNA: TGTGCCACCGGGACTACACGCCACAATGAGCAGTTCTTC
CDR3: CATGTTRHNEQFF

size: -
V: TRBV12-3/TRBV12-4
J: TRBJ1-2
D: -
DNA: TGTGCCAGCAGTTCCACCCGGGGTGCTGGCTACACCTTC
CDR3: CASSSTRGAGYTF

size: -
V: TRBV5-6
J: TRBJ2-7
D: -
DNA: TGTGCCAGCAGCTCCCAAAGGTGGGAGCAGTACTTC
CDR3: CASSSQRWEQYF

size: -
V: TRBV20-1
J: TRBJ2-3
D: TRBD2
DNA: TGCAGTGCTAGTGTTACTAGCGGGAGCACAGATACGCAGTATTTT
CDR3: CSASVTSGSTDTQYF

size: -
V: TRBV2
J: TRBJ1-2
D: -
DNA: TGTGCCAGCAGTGCTGCAGGGCTGCCCTATGGCTACACCTTC
CDR3: CASSAAGLPYGYTF

size: -
V: TRBV7-2
J: TRBJ2-1
D: TRBD1
DNA: TGTGCCAGCAGCCAGGGGACAGTCTCCTACAATGAGCAGTTCTTC
CDR3: CASSQGTVSYNEQFF

size: once
V: TRBV7-9
J: TRBJ1-2
D: TRBD1
DNA: TGTGCCAGCAGCTCGGGACAGGCATATGGCTACACCTTC
CDR3: CASSSGQAYGYTF

size: once
V: TRBV24-1
J: TRBJ2-2
D: -
DNA: TGTGCCACCAGTGACACAACGAACACCGGGGAGCTGTTTTTT
CDR3: CATSDTTNTGELFF

size: -
V: TRBV7-9
J: TRBJ2-7
D: -
DNA: TGTGCCAGCAGCCTTTCCTACGAGCAGTACTTC
CDR3: CASSLSYEQYF

size: -
V: TRBV20-1
J: TRBJ1-1
D: -
DNA: TGCAGTGCTAGAGGGGATGTTGAAGCTTTCTTT
CDR3: CSARGDVEAFF